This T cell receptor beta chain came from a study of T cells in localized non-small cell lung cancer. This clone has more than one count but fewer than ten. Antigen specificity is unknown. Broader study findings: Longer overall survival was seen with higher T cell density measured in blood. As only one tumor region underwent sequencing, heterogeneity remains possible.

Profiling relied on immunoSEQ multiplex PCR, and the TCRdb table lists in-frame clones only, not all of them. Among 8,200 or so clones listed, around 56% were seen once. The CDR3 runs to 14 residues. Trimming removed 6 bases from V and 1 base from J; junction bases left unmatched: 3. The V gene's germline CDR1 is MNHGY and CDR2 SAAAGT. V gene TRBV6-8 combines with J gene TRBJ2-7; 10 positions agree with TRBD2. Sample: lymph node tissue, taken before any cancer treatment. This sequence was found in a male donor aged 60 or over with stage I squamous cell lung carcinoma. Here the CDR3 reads CASSRAGGSYEQYF. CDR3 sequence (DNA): TGTGCCAGCAGCCGAGCGGGGGGGTCCTACGAGCAGTACTTC.